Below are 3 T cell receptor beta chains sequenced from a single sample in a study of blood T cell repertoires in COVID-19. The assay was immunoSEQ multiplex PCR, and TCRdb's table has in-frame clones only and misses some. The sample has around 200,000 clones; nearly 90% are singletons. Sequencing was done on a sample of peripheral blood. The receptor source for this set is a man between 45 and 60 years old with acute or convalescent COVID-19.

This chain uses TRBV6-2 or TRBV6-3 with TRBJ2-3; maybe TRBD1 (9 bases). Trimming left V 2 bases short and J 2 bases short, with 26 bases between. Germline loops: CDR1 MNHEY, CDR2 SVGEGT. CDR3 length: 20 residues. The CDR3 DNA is TGTGCCAGCAGTTACCCGGGACAGGGAGGTTTTAGCGGGGCCACAGATACGCAGTATTTT. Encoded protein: CASSYPGQGGFSGATDTQYF.

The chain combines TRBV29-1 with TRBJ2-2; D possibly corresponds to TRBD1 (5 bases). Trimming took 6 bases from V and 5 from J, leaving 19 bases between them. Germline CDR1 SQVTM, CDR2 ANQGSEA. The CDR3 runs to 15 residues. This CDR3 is CSVLPRDGFTGELFF. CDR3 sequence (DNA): TGCAGCGTATTGCCCAGGGATGGTTTTACCGGGGAGCTGTTTTTT.

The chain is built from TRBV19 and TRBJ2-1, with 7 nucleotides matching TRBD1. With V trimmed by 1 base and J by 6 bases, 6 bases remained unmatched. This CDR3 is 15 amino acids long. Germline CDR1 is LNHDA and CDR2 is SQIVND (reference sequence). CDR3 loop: CASSIADRAGNEQFF. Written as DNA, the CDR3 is TGTGCCAGTAGTATAGCCGACAGGGCGGGCAATGAGCAGTTCTTC.